The sequence of this T cell receptor (beta chain) was determined in a study of T cell changes during pregnancy in multiple sclerosis. Deletions cut 5 bases from V and 1 base from J, with 11 bases between. The CDR3 is 14 residues long. The germline CDR1 and CDR2 sequences are SEHNR and FQNEAQ (reference sequence). The data were produced by immunoSEQ multiplex PCR, yet TCRdb's version contains in-frame clones alone and is incomplete. The sample comprises under 95,000 clones, roughly 92% of which are singletons, and just under 2% rests with the top ten. Material: peripheral blood, obtained in the second trimester of pregnancy. The sequence was collected from a female donor with multiple sclerosis, enrolled in a pregnancy study. J is TRBJ1-2 and V is TRBV7-9, with D maybe TRBD1 (6 bases). The DNA of the CDR3 is TGTGCCAGCAGCCGACAGGCACTTAACTATGGCTACACCTTC. It specifies CASSRQALNYGYTF. Based on the CDR3 plus reference TRBV7-9 and TRBJ1-2, the full variable domain is DTGVSQNPRHKITKRGQNVTFRCDPISEHNRLYWYRQTLGQGPEFLTYFQNEAQLEKSRLLSDRFSAERPKGSFSTLEIQRTEQGDSAMYLCASSRQALNYGYTFGSGTRLTVV.